This T cell receptor (beta chain) is from a study of blood T cell repertoires in COVID-19. On the study more broadly: T cells, B-cell-depleted T cells, or PBMCs provided the cDNA or gDNA that served as material.

Participant-reported clinical history was the basis for cohort assignment. Some clones are missing from TCRdb's copy, which holds only in-frame ones; the method was immunoSEQ multiplex PCR. This sample has 300,000 to 350,000 clones, with roughly 86% found just once. The material sequenced was PBMCs or T cells enriched from blood (not recorded which). This sequence originates from a woman aged 25-40 years who had recovered from COVID-19.

Written as DNA, the CDR3 is TGTGCCAGCAGTTACGACGGGACAGGGGTTTATAGCTACACCTTC. Amino acids: CASSYDGTGVYSYTF. The chain combines TRBV6-5 with TRBJ1-2; 10 nucleotides line up with TRBD1. The germline gives CDR1 MNHEY, CDR2 SVGAGI. This CDR3 is built from 15 residues. V shed 2 bases, J shed 9 bases, and the junction held 9 bases outside the gene matches.